This T cell receptor (beta chain) comes out of a study of cytomegalovirus exposure and HLA in healthy donors (dated by TCRdb to the late 2010s). As for the study more broadly: In an earlier analysis of roughly 590 of the donors, 250 to 350 Gb of sequence data and 95 million to 130 million unique TCR beta sequences from 180 million or so T cells were reported. Around 330 gigabases of sequencing data and roughly 80 million unique TCR sequences made up an early release that covered 640 HLA-typed donors. Of the 398 genotyped donors, roughly 80% fell in the genetic ancestry cluster associated with self-reported Caucasian donors. The study aimed to test whether signatures of past pathogen exposure could be identified by cataloging public T cell receptors. The study used immunosequencing to profile the T cell repertoires of more than 650 subjects and linked those repertoires to cytomegalovirus serostatus. In addition to the first cohort of 666 subjects, a separate validation cohort of 130 or so different subjects was used. The study combined high-throughput TCR immunosequencing, statistical association of individual TCRs with disease status, and machine learning to predict cytomegalovirus infection status. A later analysis re-examined previously published TCR beta repertoires from more than 550 donors and added high-resolution HLA genotyping to investigate patterns of TCR occurrence. In the later analysis, no new phenotypic data were used to find candidate immune exposures; instead, reliance was placed on TCR beta sequences and their occurrence across donors. An earlier analysis of some 500 of the donors used high-throughput TCR beta sequencing to judge whether each TCR beta V gene segment behaved as functional or pseudogenic. Donor age, sex, ethnicity and CMV serostatus were compiled alongside the repertoire data. A later genetic analysis took genome-wide SNP genotypes for about 55% of the roughly 670 donors and used that subset as a discovery cohort. All discovery cohort repertoires had been generated on a single sequencing platform. HLA typing covered class I and class II loci at four-digit resolution. The number of donors typed differed by locus, with roughly 629-640 for A, B, C, DRB1 and DQB1, around 560 for DQA1, over 600 for DPA1, and approximately 470 for DPB1. Roughly five DR-DQ haplotypes were treated as single units for association and clustering because of strong linkage in the cohort. On average, over 200,000 unique TCR beta nucleotide sequences were sequenced per donor among about 400 genotyped donors of the cohort, with 15% to 20% of those sequences being non-productive. General findings and caveats noted by the study authors: When HLA alleles, especially DR and DQ, strongly co-occurred, TCR associations were difficult to assign to individual alleles. A group of highly shared sequence variants was considered likely to be a technical artifact of the sequencing pipeline. Across donors, most TCR sequences were observed very rarely, whereas some public TCRs were present in many individuals. The study listed approximately 150 TCR beta chains as associated with cytomegalovirus. A further reported finding was that TCR beta sequences accurately predicted the HLA-A and HLA-B alleles for most subjects in the first cohort. In vitro tests confirmed that a few of the cytomegalovirus-associated TCR beta chains recognize cytomegalovirus antigens. In an earlier analysis of around 600 of the donors, most TCR beta V segments were observed in productive rearrangements about 87% or about 30% of the time, broadly matching IMGT annotations. The authors suggested that the approach could potentially be extended to other disease states and immunological phenotypes. In a later analysis, the rate of TCR association differed among HLA loci, with DRB1 alleles having the most associated TCRs and HLA-C alleles having the fewest. Linkage disequilibrium might explain the correlated functional status among segregating V segments, but an unknown experimental factor could not be excluded. A later analysis found that most CMV-associated TCR beta chains appeared HLA-restricted, with HLA associations seemingly driven largely by CMV exposure. Specific HLA alleles were associated with 15,000 to 20,000 TCR beta sequences at a false discovery rate of 0.05 in a later analysis. In this cohort, only TCR beta chains were sequenced, and detectable features were limited by the absence of alpha or paired-chain data. Because HLA typing was missing for some donors at each locus, association tests included only the typed subset. In a later analysis, HLA-associated TCR beta chains showed more clonal expansion and lower generation probabilities than non-associated chains that were equally common. In a later genetic analysis, a missense DCLRE1C variant was associated with V-gene and J-gene trimming of TCR beta chains, and the association was replicated in an independent cohort. Some IMGT-functional V segments, including TRBV6-2 and TRBV6-3, could not be distinguished by the 87-base-pair reads and were therefore excluded. For the cohort, immune exposure information was limited to CMV serostatus. According to a later genetic analysis, donors in an Asian-associated ancestry cluster had fewer N-insertions in productive TCRs than the approximately 710-donor mean. Some 16 rarely observed V segments, including chromosome 9 orphons, were excluded from the earlier analysis of about 600 of the donors because counts were too low. The classifier was reported to diagnose cytomegalovirus status with high specificity and sensitivity in both the original and validation cohorts. The presence/absence analyses assumed that sequencing depth was roughly uniform across donors, and that assumption may not be true. In a later analysis, several top co-occurrence clusters were reported to appear linked to parvovirus B19, influenza, CMV and Epstein-Barr virus.

The cohort consisted of 670 or so healthy bone marrow donors. At the time of sampling, every cohort member was nominally healthy, though immune exposures that went unrecorded were likely present. The donor tested CMV seronegative, placing the donor among the 300 to 400 seronegative members of the cohort. A peripheral blood sample was provided by each donor, and peripheral blood mononuclear cells were used for TCR beta sequencing. Genomic DNA extraction from the blood cell samples was performed with the Qiagen DNeasy Blood Extraction Kit. Library creation used the immunoSEQ multiplex PCR assay. For the multiplex PCR, a mixture combining 60 forward primers for TCR Vbeta segments and 13 reverse primers for TCR Jbeta segments was used. A multiplex PCR assay on genomic DNA amplified the CDR3 region of rearranged TCR beta genes. The amplified TCR beta libraries were sequenced on the Illumina HiSeq System as 87-base-pair reads. The study's own analysis went as follows. In a later analysis, some 80 million unique TCR beta chains were counted across the 650 to 750 repertoires, and roughly 11 million of these chains were shared by at least two donors. A nearest-neighbor algorithm error-corrected the raw reads and collapsed the reads into unique sequences, merging closely related sequences to remove PCR and sequencing errors. CDR3 sequences were aligned to IMGT reference sequences to assign V, D and J gene segments. Each retained sequence needed at least a six-nucleotide match to both a V gene segment and a J gene segment. Rearrangements were classified as productive when the CDR3 lacked stop codons and remained in frame with V and J, and all other rearrangements were classified as non-productive. CDR3 was defined by IMGT convention, running from the second conserved V-encoded cysteine to the conserved J-encoded phenylalanine. Sequences without an unambiguous match to a single V gene segment were excluded from the earlier analysis of 587 of the donors. An earlier analysis of some 610 of the donors called V segments functional above 56.7% productive rearrangements and segregating when the between-donor standard deviation exceeded 5%. A statistical classification framework was developed to diagnose cytomegalovirus status using the catalog of TCR beta chain sequences. In a later analysis, V and J genes were assigned by comparing TCR nucleotide sequences against IMGT/GENE-DB human TR gene sequences. Using the TCRdist pipeline, a later analysis assigned CDR3 sequences along with most-parsimonious VDJ recombination scenarios. A later analysis defined each TCR beta chain by its CDR3 amino acid sequence plus V-gene family, and excluded reads lacking a unique V-gene family. A later analysis removed roughly 590 highly shared, low-generation-probability nucleotide sequences to deal with suspected cross-contamination and a sequencing artifact. For each public chain, a later analysis derived a clonal expansion index from normalized ranks of inferred template counts within each repertoire. A later analysis computed generation probabilities with a VDJ recombination model fitted to out-of-frame rearrangements, and checked the results against IGoR. A later analysis scored TCR-TCR, TCR-HLA and TCR-CMV co-occurrence with hypergeometric tests, applying a repertoire-size bias correction to TCR pairs. In a later analysis, false discovery rates were estimated by permuting HLA or CMV assignments 20 times. In a later analysis, co-occurring TCRs were grouped with DBSCAN, and TCRdist sequence similarity was added when clustering was performed within HLA-allele-positive subsets. Repertoires with fewer than 30,000 or more than 120,000 public chains were left out of co-occurrence clustering, as were five repertoires with anomalous nucleotide sharing. The clones in this table, taken by TCRdb from immuneACCESS, are in-frame only. Not every clone is retained; where verified, under half of the shortfall comes from an unresolved V gene, and the cause of the rest is unknown. For V, J and clone size, that table is used; D and trimming come from the DNA. The sample table lists some 96,000 clones, about 80% of them with a count of one. The ten largest clones take up 1.5% to 2.5% of the sample.

On this clone: It lacks a known antigen. One base away there is no much larger clone; base qualities are not given.

The trim is 3 bases for V and 3 bases for J, with a gap of 19 bases between the germline ends. The germline V gene (reference sequence) supplies CDR1 SGHNT and CDR2 YYREEE. Measured from the cysteine to the phenylalanine, the CDR3 is 16 residues long. Only the CDR3 DNA is retained, 48 bases long and in frame from the first base. The V and J genes are TRBV5-4 and TRBJ2-7; the D gene is possibly TRBD2, with 6 bases matching. Sequences were obtained from PBMCs. The TCR was taken from a man aged 35-49 years in good health and CMV-seronegative. The nucleotide sequence is TGTGCCAGCAGCTCGACAGTGATCGGGGAGGTCTACGAGCAGTACTTC. Translated, it gives CASSSTVIGEVYEQYF. The variable domain in full, with residues beyond the CDR3 obtained from the reference TRBV5-4 and TRBJ2-7 genes, is ETGVTQSPTHLIKTRGQQVTLRCSSQSGHNTVSWYQQALGQGPQFIFQYYREEENGRGNFPPRFSGLQFPNYSSELNVNALELDDSALYLCASSSTVIGEVYEQYFGPGTRLTVT.